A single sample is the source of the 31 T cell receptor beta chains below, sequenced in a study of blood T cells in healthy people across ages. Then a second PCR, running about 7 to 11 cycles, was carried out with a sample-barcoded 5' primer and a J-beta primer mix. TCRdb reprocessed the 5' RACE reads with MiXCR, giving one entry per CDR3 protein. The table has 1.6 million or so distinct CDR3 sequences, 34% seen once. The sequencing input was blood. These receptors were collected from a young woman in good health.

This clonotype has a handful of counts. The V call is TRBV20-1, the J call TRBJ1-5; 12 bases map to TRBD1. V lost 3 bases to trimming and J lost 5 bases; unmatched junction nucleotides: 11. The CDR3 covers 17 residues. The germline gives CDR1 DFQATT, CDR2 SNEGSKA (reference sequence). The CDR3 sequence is CSASATGTGGWDQPQHF. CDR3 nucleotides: TGCAGTGCTAGTGCGACCGGGACAGGGGGCTGGGATCAGCCCCAGCATTTT.

CDR3 sequence: CASPNDLPISYEQYF. CDR3 nucleotide sequence: TGTGCCAGCCCCAACGACCTTCCAATCTCCTACGAGCAGTACTTC. The chain combines TRBV21-1 with TRBJ2-7. TRBV21-1 is designated a pseudogene. The CDR3 consists of 15 residues.

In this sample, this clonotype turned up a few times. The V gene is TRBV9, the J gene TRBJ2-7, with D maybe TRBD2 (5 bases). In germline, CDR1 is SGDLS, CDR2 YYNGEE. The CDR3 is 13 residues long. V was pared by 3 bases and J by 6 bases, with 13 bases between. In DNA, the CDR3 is TGTGCCAGCAGCGCACCCTCTAGCACCGAGCAGTACTTC. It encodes CASSAPSSTEQYF.

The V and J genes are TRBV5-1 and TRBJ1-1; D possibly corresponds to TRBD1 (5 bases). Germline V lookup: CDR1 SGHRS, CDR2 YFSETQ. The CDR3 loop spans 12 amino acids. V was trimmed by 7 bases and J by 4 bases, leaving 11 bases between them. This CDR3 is CASRGLTTEAFF. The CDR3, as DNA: TGCGCCAGCCGGGGACTTACCACTGAAGCTTTCTTT.

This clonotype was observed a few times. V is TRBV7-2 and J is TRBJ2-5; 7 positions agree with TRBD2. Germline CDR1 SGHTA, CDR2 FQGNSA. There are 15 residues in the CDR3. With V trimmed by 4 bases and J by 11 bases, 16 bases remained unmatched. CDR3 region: CASSSPPGLSVEQYF. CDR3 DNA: TGTGCCAGCAGCTCCCCCCCGGGACTATCCGTGGAGCAGTACTTC. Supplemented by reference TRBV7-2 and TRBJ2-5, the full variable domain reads GAGVSQSPSNKVTEKGKDVELRCDPISGHTALYWYRQSLGQGLEFLIYFQGNSAPDKSGLPSDRFSAERTGGSVSTLTIQRTQQEDSAVYLCASSSPPGLSVEQYFGPGTRLLVL.

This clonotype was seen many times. CDR3 DNA: TGCGCCAGCAGCCAAGACCCGGACAGGGTGGCGGGGGCCAACGTCCTGACTTTC. Its protein is CASSQDPDRVAGANVLTF. The chain joins TRBV4-1 to TRBJ2-6; TRBD1 matches at 8 bases. The CDR3 totals 18 residues. Trimming at V came to 0 bases and at J to 4 bases, leaving 8 bases not matched to a gene. Germline V gene sequence: CDR1 MGHRA, CDR2 YSYEKL.

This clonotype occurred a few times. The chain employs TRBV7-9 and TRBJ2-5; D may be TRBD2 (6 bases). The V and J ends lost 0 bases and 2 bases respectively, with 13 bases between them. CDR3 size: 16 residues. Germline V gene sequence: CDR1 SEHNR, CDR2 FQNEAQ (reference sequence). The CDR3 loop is CASSLAPAGRQETQYF. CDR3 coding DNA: TGTGCCAGCAGCTTAGCGCCGGCAGGGAGGCAAGAGACCCAGTACTTC.

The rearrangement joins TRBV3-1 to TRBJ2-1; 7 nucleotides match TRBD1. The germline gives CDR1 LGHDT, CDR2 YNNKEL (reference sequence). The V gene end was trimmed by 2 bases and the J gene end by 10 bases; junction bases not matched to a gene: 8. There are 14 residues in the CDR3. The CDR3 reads CASSQSLSRGEQFF. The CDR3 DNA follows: TGTGCCAGCAGCCAAAGTCTTTCCAGGGGGGAGCAGTTCTTC.

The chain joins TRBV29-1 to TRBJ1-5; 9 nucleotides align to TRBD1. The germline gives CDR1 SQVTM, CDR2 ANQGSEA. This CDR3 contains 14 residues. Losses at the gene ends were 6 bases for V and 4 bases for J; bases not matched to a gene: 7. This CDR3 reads CSVASGTGNQPQHF. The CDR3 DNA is TGCAGCGTCGCCTCCGGGACAGGGAATCAGCCCCAGCATTTT.

The CDR3 loop reads CSARETMGLAGYEQYF. CDR3 coding DNA: TGCAGTGCTAGGGAAACCATGGGACTAGCGGGTTACGAGCAGTACTTC. The chain recombines TRBV20-1 with TRBJ2-7; TRBD2 matches 12 bases. With 3 bases clipped from V and 4 bases from J, the junction kept 10 bases outside the gene matches. The CDR3 totals 16 residues. Germline V lookup: CDR1 DFQATT, CDR2 SNEGSKA (reference sequence).

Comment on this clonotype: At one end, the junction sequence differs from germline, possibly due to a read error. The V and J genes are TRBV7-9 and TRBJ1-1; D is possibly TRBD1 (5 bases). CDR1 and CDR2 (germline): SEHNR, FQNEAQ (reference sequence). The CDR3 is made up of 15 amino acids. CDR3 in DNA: TGTGTCAGCAGCCCTCGGGCAGGGTTGAACACTGAAGCTTTCTTT. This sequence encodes CVSSPRAGLNTEAFF.

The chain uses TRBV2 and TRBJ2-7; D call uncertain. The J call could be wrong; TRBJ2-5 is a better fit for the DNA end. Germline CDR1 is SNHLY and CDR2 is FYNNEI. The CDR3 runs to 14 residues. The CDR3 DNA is TGTGCCAGCAGCCAACAGAGTTTTAGGCAGACCCAGTACTTC. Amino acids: CASSQQSFRQTQYF.

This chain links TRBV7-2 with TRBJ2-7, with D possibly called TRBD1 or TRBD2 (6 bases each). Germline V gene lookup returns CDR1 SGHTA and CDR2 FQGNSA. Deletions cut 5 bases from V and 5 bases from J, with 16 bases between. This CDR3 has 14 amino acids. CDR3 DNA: TGTGCCAGCAGCCTAGGGTCCGGGGGCGACGAGCAGTACTTC. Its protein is CASSLGSGGDEQYF.

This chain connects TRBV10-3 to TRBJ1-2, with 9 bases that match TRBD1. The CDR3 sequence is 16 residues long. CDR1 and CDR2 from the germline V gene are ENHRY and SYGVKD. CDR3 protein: CAPPTGQGCVRYGYTF. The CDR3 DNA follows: TGTGCACCACCTACTGGACAGGGGTGTGTACGCTATGGCTACACCTTC.

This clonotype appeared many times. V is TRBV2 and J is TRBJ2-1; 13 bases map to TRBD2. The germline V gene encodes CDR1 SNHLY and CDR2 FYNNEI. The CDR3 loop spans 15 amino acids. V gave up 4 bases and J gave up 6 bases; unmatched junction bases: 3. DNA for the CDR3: TGTGCCAGCAGTGCAGGGACTAGCGGGACCAATGAGCAGTTCTTC. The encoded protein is CASSAGTSGTNEQFF.

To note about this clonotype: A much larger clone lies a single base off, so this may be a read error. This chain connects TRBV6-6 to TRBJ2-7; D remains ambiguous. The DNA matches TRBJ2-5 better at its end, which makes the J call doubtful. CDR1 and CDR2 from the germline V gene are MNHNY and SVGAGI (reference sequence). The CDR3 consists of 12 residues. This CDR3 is CACSFSRETQYF. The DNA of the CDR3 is TGTGCCTGCAGTTTCTCTAGAGAGACCCAGTACTTC.

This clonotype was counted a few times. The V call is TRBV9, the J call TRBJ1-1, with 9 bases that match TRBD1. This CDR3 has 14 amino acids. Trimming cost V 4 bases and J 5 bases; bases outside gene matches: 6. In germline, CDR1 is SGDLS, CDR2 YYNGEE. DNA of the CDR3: TGTGCCAGCAGCCCCCGGACAGGGGAGACTGAAGCTTTCTTT. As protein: CASSPRTGETEAFF.

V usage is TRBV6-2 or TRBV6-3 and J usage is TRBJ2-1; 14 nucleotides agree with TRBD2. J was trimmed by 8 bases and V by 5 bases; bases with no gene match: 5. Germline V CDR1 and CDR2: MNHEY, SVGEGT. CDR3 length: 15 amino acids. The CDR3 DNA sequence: TGTGCCAGCAGTACGGGACTAGCGGGAGCTTATGAGCAGTTCTTC. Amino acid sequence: CASSTGLAGAYEQFF.

The CDR3 DNA follows: TGTGCCAGCAGCCAAGAGGGCGGGAGAGGAGAGACCCAGTACTTC. This encodes CASSQEGGRGETQYF. The chain employs TRBV3-1 and TRBJ2-5, with 7 positions matching TRBD2. The CDR3 is made up of 15 amino acids. CDR1 is LGHDT and CDR2 is YNNKEL in the germline V gene (reference sequence). The trim removed 0 bases at V and 4 bases at J, leaving 5 bases unmatched.

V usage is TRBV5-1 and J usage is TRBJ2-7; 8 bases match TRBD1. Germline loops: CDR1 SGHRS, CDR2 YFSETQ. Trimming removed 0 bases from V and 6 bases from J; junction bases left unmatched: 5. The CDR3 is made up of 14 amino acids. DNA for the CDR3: TGCGCCAGCAGCTTGGCCCGGACAGGGAGCGAGCAGTACTTC. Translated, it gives CASSLARTGSEQYF.

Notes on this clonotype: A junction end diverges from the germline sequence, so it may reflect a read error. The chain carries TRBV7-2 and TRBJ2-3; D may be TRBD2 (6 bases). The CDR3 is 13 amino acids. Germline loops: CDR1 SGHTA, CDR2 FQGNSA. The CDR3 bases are TGTGCCAGCAGCTTAATACTAGCCGATACGCGGTATTTT. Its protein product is CASSLILADTRYF.

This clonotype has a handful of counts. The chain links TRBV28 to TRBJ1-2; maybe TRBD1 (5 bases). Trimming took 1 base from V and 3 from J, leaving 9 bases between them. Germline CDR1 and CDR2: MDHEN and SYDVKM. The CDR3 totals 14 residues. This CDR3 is CASSLLTVDYGYTF. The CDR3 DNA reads TGTGCCAGCAGTTTATTGACAGTCGACTATGGCTACACCTTC.

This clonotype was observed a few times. CDR3 DNA sequence: TGCAGTGCAACAACGGGGCCGCCTTTCGATGAGCAGTTCTTC. It specifies CSATTGPPFDEQFF. The rearrangement uses TRBV20-1 and TRBJ2-1, with D perhaps TRBD1 or TRBD2 (5 bases each). Trimming stripped 6 bases from V and 8 bases from J, with 20 bases between. Germline CDR1 reads DFQATT; CDR2 reads SNEGSKA (reference sequence). This CDR3 comprises 14 residues.

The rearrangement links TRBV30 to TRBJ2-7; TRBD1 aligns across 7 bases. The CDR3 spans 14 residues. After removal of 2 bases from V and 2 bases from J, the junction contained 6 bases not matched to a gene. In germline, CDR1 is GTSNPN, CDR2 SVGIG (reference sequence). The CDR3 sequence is CAWSWKGGAYEQYF. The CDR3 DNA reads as TGTGCCTGGAGTTGGAAAGGGGGCGCCTACGAGCAGTACTTC.

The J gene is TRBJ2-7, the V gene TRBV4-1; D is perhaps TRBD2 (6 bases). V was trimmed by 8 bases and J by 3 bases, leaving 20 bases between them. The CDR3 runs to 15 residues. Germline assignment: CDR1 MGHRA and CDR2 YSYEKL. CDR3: CASAGSGHIDYEQYF. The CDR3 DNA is TGCGCCAGCGCGGGGTCCGGACACATCGACTACGAGCAGTACTTC.

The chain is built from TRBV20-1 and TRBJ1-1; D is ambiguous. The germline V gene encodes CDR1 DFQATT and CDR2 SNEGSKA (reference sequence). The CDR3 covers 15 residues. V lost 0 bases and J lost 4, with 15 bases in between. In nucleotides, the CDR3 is TGCAGTGCTAGAGATCGAAGAAAGGGTCGCACTGAAGCTTTCTTT. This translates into CSARDRRKGRTEAFF.

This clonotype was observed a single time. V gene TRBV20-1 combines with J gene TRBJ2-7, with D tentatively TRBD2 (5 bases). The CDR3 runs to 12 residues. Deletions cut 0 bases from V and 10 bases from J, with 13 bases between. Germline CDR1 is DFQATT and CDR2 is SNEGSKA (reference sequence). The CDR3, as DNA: TGCAGTGCTAGAGAACTAGATGAGATCCAGTACTTC. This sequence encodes CSARELDEIQYF.

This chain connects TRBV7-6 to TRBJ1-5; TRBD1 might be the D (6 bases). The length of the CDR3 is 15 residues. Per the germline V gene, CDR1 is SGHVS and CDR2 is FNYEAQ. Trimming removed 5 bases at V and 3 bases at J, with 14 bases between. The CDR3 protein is CASSKNTGSNQPQHF. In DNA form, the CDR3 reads TGTGCCAGCAGCAAAAATACAGGGTCCAATCAGCCCCAGCATTTT.

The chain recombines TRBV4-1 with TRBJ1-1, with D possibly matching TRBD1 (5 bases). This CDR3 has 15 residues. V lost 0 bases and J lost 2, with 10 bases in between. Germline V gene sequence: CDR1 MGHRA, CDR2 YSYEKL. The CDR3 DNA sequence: TGCGCCAGCAGCCAAGATCCCAGGGCCAACACTGAAGCTTTCTTT. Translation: CASSQDPRANTEAFF.

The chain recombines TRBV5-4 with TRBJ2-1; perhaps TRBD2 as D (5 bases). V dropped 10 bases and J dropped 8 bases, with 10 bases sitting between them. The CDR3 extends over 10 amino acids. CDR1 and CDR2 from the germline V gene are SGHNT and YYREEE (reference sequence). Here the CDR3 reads CAVGSYEQFF. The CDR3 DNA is TGTGCCGTTGGGAGCTATGAGCAGTTCTTC.

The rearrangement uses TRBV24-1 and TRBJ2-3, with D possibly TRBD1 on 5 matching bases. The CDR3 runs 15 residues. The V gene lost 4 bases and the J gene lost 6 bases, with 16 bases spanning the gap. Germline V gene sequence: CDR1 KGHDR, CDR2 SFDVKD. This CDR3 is CATSDPVQAGDTQYF. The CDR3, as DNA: TGTGCCACCAGTGACCCCGTACAGGCTGGTGATACGCAGTATTTT.